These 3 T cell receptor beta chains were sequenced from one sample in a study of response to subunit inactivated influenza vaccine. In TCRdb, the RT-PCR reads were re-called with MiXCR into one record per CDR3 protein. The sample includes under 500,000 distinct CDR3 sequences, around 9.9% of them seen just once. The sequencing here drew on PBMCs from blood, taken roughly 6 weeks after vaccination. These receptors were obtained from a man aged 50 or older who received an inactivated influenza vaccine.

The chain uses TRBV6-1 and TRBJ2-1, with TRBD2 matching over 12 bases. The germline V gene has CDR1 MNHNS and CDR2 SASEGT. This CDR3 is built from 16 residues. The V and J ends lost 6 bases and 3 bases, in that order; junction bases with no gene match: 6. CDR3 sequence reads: CASSQTSGGIYNEQFF. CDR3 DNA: TGTGCCAGCAGCCAGACTAGCGGGGGTATCTACAATGAGCAGTTCTTC.

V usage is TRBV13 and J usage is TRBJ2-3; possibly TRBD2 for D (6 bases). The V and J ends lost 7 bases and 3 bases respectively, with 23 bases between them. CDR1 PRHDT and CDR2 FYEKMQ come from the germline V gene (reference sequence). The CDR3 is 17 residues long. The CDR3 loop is CASTPLTRDRRTDTQYF. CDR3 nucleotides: TGTGCCAGCACCCCATTGACTAGGGACCGCAGGACAGATACGCAGTATTTT.

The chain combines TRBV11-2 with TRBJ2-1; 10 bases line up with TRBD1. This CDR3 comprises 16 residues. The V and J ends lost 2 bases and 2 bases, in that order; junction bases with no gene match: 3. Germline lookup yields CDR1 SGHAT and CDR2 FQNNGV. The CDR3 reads CASSLMGTGAYNEQFF. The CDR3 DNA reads TGTGCCAGCAGCTTAATGGGGACAGGGGCCTACAATGAGCAGTTCTTC.